This note documents a single TCR beta chain sequence. The table lists this clonotype with many counts. Its antigen is not yet known. There are no base qualities to consult, and no much larger clone falls within one base. These data belong to a study of response to subunit inactivated influenza vaccine (dated by TCRdb to the late 2010s). Describing the broader study: To follow how T cells responded to a trivalent subunit inactivated influenza vaccine, the researchers relied on deep quantitative profiling of the T cell receptor repertoire. Broad study findings and their caveats: It was suggested by the authors that each seasonal influenza vaccination may recruit only a limited number of new T cells.

The germline V and J ends show losses of 0 bases and 6 bases respectively, and no gene match explains 3 bases of the junction. Inclusive of the bounding cysteine and phenylalanine, the CDR3 is 16 residues long. Solely the CDR3 DNA is kept, with 48 bases framed from the first base. CDR1 and CDR2 (SGHRS, YFSETQ) derive from the germline V gene. The library came from RT-PCR. Sequencing took place on an Illumina HiSeq 2500. In TCRdb, the public reads were trimmed at Q25 with fastp and aligned with MiXCR, with productive beta chains retained. Rows matching on CDR3 protein sequence are summarized as one entry with the most common DNA and genes. In this sample the table shows around 650,000 distinct CDR3 sequences, about 15% of which occur a single time. The top ten hold 11% of the sample.

The chain links TRBV5-1 with TRBJ2-2; the junction holds 12 bases that match TRBD1. This specimen consisted of PBMCs from blood, obtained 11 to 12 days after vaccination. This TCR derives from a man aged 50 to 60 who received an inactivated influenza vaccine. Donor details come from another sample of the same person, matched by shared clones. The encoded CDR3 is CASSLEGQGAAGELFF. DNA sequence: TGCGCCAGCAGCTTGGAGGGACAGGGGGCCGCCGGGGAGCTGTTTTTT. Joined to the reference TRBV5-1 and TRBJ2-2 proteins, this CDR3 gives the full variable domain: KAGVTQTPRYLIKTRGQQVTLSCSPISGHRSVSWYQQTPGQGLQFLFEYFSETQRNKGNFPGRFSGRQFSNSRSEMNVSTLELGDSALYLCASSLEGQGAAGELFFGEGSRLTVL.